This TCR beta chain originates from a study of blood T cell repertoires in COVID-19. This clone was seen just once. Participants spanned ages roughly 18 to 95 years and resided in around 25 US areas. Assay: immunoSEQ multiplex PCR; the TCRdb copy retains only in-frame clones and omits some. There are about 200,000 clones in the sample; about nine tenths occur only once, and 2% to 2.5% lies in the top ten. Trimming took 2 bases from V and 8 from J; bases not matched to a gene: 6. This CDR3 spans 14 amino acids. From germline, CDR1 is SNHLY and CDR2 FYNNEI. Specimen: PBMCs or T cells enriched from blood (not recorded which). J is TRBJ2-1 and V is TRBV2; 7 bases are a match to TRBD1. This TCR was recovered from a woman aged 30 to 39 who had recovered from COVID-19. In nucleotides, the CDR3 is TGTGCCAGCAGTGAACAGGGGGATAGTGATGAGCAGTTCTTC. Encoded protein: CASSEQGDSDEQFF.